This TCR beta chain appears in the sequencing data of a study of blood T cell repertoires in COVID-19. Study as a whole: The study drew acute and convalescent COVID-19 samples from the United States, Italy and Spain. In each case, the material was cDNA or gDNA derived from T cells, B-cell-depleted T cells, or PBMCs.

This clone was seen once. In the original workflow: Using reference gene primer amplification, nucleated cell counts were estimated. Sequenced by immunoSEQ multiplex PCR; TCRdb stores in-frame clones only, minus some. D and trimming come from the DNA, and the V and J calls and clone size come from that table. This table has under 350,000 clones, 75% to 95% appearing once. Germline CDR1 MNHNY, CDR2 SVGAGI (reference sequence). This CDR3 spans 13 amino acids. V shed 6 bases, J shed 3 bases, and the junction held 3 bases outside the gene matches. Followed over time, Seattle patients had been enrolled while infection was active.

The V gene is TRBV6-6, the J gene TRBJ2-7; 9 bases agree with TRBD1. Sequencing input: peripheral blood. This clonotype was obtained from a woman aged 25 to 39 with COVID-19, enrolled during active disease. The CDR3 is CASSLDRGYEQYF. CDR3 nucleotides: TGTGCCAGCAGCTTGGACAGGGGCTACGAGCAGTACTTC.